This record covers a single T cell receptor beta chain. Its antigen is unknown. An Oncomine TCR Beta short-read assay was used to sequence the DNA from cultured CD4+ T cells. TCRdb reanalysed the PCR reads using MiXCR and keeps one entry per CDR3 protein. Among nearly 15,000 distinct CDR3 sequences, 53% were seen once, and the ten largest hold approximately 4.4%. The J segment lost 8 bases and the V segment lost 3 bases, leaving 12 bases of the junction unmatched. Germline CDR1 is DFQATT and CDR2 is SNEGSKA (reference sequence). The CDR3 length is 15 residues. These data originate in a study of vaccination and CD4 T cells after COVID-19. Study context: Post-vaccination specimens were collected at a median of roughly 69 days following dose two (range 14 to 241). Study results and caveats: It was found that, in convalescent patients, 304 of 307 vaccine-specific clones were spike mono-reactive.

Regarding treatment: approximately nine-day PBMC culture with coronavirus spike peptide pools or control peptides (ViraFEST assay). The input for sequencing was CD4+ T cells from blood, cultured in vitro, taken before SARS-CoV-2 vaccination. This TCR was recovered from a human donor who had recovered from COVID-19. The V gene is TRBV20-1, the J gene TRBJ2-3, with 9 nucleotides matching TRBD2. The CDR3 sequence is CSASVRAGGGGTQYF. CDR3 nucleotide sequence: TGCAGTGCTAGTGTACGAGCGGGAGGTGGAGGTACGCAGTATTTT.